This section outlines one T cell receptor (beta chain) sequence together with its context. The source of the sample is a study of blood T cell repertoires in COVID-19. In the study overall: Acute and convalescent COVID-19 specimens originated in the United States, Italy and Spain. PBMCs, B-cell-depleted T cells, or T cells provided the cDNA or gDNA that made up the material.

The germline gives CDR1 MNHNS, CDR2 SASEGT. V was pared by 4 bases and J by 0 bases, with 18 bases between. The CDR3 consists of 17 residues. As originally analysed: From reference gene primer amplification, estimates of nucleated cell counts were derived. TCRdb's copy holds only in-frame clones and misses some; the assay was immunoSEQ multiplex PCR. V, J and clone size derive from that table, while D and trimming were established from the DNA sequence. Of about 90,000 clones in the sample, roughly 90% are singletons; the top ten hold about 2.5%. This chain links TRBV6-1 with TRBJ1-2, with no clear D. Material: peripheral blood. This TCR derives from a man in his forties or fifties with COVID-19, enrolled during active disease. The CDR3 here is CASSVRFGYASNYGYTF. In DNA form, the CDR3 reads TGTGCCAGCAGTGTCAGGTTCGGTTACGCATCTAACTATGGCTACACCTTC.